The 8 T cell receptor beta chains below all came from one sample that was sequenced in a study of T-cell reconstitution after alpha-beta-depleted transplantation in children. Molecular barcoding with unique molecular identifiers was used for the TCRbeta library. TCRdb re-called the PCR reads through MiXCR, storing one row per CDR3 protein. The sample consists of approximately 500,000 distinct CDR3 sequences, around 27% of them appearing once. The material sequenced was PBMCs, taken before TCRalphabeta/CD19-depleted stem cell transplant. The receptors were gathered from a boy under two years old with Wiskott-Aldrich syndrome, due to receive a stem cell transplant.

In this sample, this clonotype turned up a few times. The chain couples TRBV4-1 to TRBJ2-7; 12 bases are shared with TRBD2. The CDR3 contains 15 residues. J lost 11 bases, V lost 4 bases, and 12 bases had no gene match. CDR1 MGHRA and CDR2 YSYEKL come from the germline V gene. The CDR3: CASSLDPLAGGPEYF. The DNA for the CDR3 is TGCGCCAGCAGCCTAGACCCCCTAGCGGGAGGGCCGGAGTACTTC.

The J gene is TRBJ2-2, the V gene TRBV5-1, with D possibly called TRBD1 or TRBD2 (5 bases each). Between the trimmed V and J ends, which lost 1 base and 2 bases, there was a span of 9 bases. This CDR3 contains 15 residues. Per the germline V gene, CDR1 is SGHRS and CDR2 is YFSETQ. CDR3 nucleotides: TGCGCCAGCAGCTTGTTCGGGGCTAACACCGGGGAGCTGTTTTTT. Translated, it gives CASSLFGANTGELFF.

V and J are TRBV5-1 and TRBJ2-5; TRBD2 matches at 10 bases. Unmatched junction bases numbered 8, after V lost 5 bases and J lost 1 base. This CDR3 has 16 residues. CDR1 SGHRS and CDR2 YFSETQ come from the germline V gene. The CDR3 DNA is TGCGCCAGCAGGTCGGCTAGCGGGAGTCCCCAAGAGACCCAGTACTTC. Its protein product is CASRSASGSPQETQYF.

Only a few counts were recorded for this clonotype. The CDR3 protein is CASSLKRGWYNEQFF. The CDR3 nucleotides read TGTGCCAGCAGCTTAAAGAGGGGATGGTACAATGAGCAGTTCTTC. J is TRBJ2-1 and V is TRBV7-9; D may correspond to TRBD1 or TRBD2 (5 bases each). The V gene's germline CDR1 is SEHNR and CDR2 FQNEAQ (reference sequence). The V end was cut by 2 bases, the J end by 4 bases, with 12 bases between. This CDR3 is built from 15 residues.

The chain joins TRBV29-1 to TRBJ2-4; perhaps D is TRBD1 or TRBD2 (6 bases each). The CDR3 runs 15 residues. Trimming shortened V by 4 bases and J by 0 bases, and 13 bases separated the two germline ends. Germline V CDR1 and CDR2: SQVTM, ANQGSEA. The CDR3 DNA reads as TGCAGCGTTGTCGGGGGCCAGCTAGCCAAAAACATTCAGTACTTC. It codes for CSVVGGQLAKNIQYF.

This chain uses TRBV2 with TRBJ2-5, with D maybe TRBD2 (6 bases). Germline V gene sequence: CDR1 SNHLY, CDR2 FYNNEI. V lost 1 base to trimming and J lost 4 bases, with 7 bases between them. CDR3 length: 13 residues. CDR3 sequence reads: CASSEGDSETQYF. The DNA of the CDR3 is TGTGCCAGCAGTGAAGGGGACTCAGAGACCCAGTACTTC.

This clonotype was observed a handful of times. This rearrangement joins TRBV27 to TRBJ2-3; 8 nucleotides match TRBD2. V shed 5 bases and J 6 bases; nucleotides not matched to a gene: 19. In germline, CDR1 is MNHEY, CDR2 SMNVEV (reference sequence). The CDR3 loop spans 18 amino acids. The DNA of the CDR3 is TGTGCCAGCAGTCCGCACGAATGGACTAGCTTAGCATCCGATACGCAGTATTTT. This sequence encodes CASSPHEWTSLASDTQYF.

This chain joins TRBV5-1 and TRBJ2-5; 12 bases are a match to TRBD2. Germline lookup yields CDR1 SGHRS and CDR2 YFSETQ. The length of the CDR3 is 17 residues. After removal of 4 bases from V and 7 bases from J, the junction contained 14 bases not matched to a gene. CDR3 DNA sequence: TGCGCCAGCAGCGCGAACCCTAGCGGGAGGGCTTCAGGGACCCAGTACTTC. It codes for CASSANPSGRASGTQYF.